The T cell receptor beta chain under discussion was sequenced for a study of shared clonotypes between healthy human individuals. Sequencing was performed with immunoSEQ multiplex PCR; in TCRdb, only in-frame clones are kept and a portion is missing. The table includes over a million clones, about 80% detected once. Each of the donors was a healthy adult who was HIV-negative and had not had a recent acute infection or vaccination. The V end was cut by 1 base, the J end by 4 bases, with 20 bases between. The CDR3 extends over 17 amino acids. Germline-derived CDR1 and CDR2 are MGHRA and YSYEKL. This sequence originates from a man between 18 and 29 years old in good health. Some clones in this sample may be carry-over from other donors' samples. Material: memory CD4+ T cells from PBMCs. Subset meaning: CD45RA-negative fraction. The chain carries TRBV4-1 and TRBJ2-7, with D perhaps matching TRBD2 (7 bases). The CDR3 protein is CASSQGGGGHLGYEQYF. In nucleotides, the CDR3 is TGCGCCAGCAGCCAAGGGGGCGGGGGACACCTGGGGTACGAGCAGTACTTC.